This TCR beta chain was found in a study of tumor-infiltrating lymphocytes in primary liver carcinoma. General study points: In tumor-adjacent and tumor-blood pairs, overlap was lower than in tumor region pairs.

This clonotype has a single count. What it recognizes is unknown. Both RNA and DNA were isolated together from around 20-30 mg of bulk tissue that had not been sorted. Surgical resection treated primary liver carcinoma in the patients. Every one of the tumor samples had a viable tumor cell content above 80%. There are 13 residues in the CDR3. CDR1 and CDR2 from the germline V gene are SQVTM and ANQGSEA. TCR beta cDNA was prepared out of about 510 ng total RNA by means of a constant-region primer. Three nested multiplex PCR rounds of slightly modified ARM-PCR generated TCR beta libraries. Two initial PCR rounds of ten to eleven cycles each paired TRBV1-TRBV30 forward primers with a C-beta reverse primer. TCRdb analysed the multiplex PCR reads with MiXCR anew, one entry per CDR3 protein. The sample holds about 60,000 distinct CDR3 sequences; about 71% are singletons and the top ten take about 40%.

This clonotype was obtained from a man aged 40-55 years with primary liver carcinoma and hepatitis B virus infection. The source material was liver tumor tissue from sampling region 4. Subset here: tumor region T4, right-lateral pole. The chain couples TRBV29-1 to TRBJ2-5; possibly TRBD1 or TRBD2 for D (5 bases each). CDR3 residues: CNVHTGTEEPQYF. In DNA, the CDR3 is TGCAACGTCCACACTGGGACGGAAGAGCCACAGTACTTC.